One and the same sample provided the 23 T cell receptor beta chains below, sequenced in a study of spatial heterogeneity in lung cancer. For these receptors, no antigen is known. Each CDR3 protein gets one entry after TCRdb re-called the 5' RACE reads with MiXCR. The profile shows about 14,000 distinct CDR3 sequences, approximately 4.5% of them singletons. Study-wide results and caveats: Counts of expanded alpha and beta TCRs within tumors tracked the tumor nonsynonymous mutation count.

Stated time point: sample taken at primary tumor resection. This sample comprised lung tumor tissue, obtained at surgery. The source of these receptors is a female donor with early-stage non-small cell lung cancer.

This clonotype appeared many times. This beta chain turned up in a library designed for alpha chains; as an off-target read, its abundance says little. The chain links TRBV20-1 to TRBJ2-7; D gene uncertain. CDR1 is DFQATT, CDR2 SNEGSKA, per germline (reference sequence). Trimming took off 7 bases at V and 3 bases at J, with 22 bases between the two ends. This CDR3 is built from 15 residues. CDR3 nucleotide sequence: TGCAGTGTTCGACCCGGGCCCACGGCTGACTACGAGCAGTACTTC. Amino acids: CSVRPGPTADYEQYF.

This clonotype was seen ten or more times. The size of this beta chain means little, since it is a stray read in a library made for alpha chains. V gene TRBV28 combines with J gene TRBJ2-5, with D perhaps TRBD2 (5 bases). CDR3 size: 13 residues. The ends were cut back, 2 bases at V and 2 bases at J, with 6 bases in the middle. Germline V lookup: CDR1 MDHEN, CDR2 SYDVKM. The CDR3 region is CASSLRTQETQYF. The CDR3 bases are TGTGCCAGCAGTTTAAGGACTCAAGAGACCCAGTACTTC.

This clonotype was found many times. This beta chain is off target for a library built for alpha chains, so its abundance means little. The J gene is TRBJ1-1, the V gene TRBV18, with 7 positions matching TRBD1. The CDR3 sequence is 14 residues long. The germline V gene encodes CDR1 KGHSH and CDR2 LQKENI. Trimming at V came to 3 bases and at J to 1 base, leaving 2 bases not matched to a gene. For the CDR3, the DNA is TGTGCCAGCTCACCGGACAGGAAGAACACTGAAGCTTTCTTT. Translation: CASSPDRKNTEAFF. The variable domain in full, with the rest retrieved from reference TRBV18 and TRBJ1-1, is NAGVMQNPRHLVRRRGQEARLRCSPMKGHSHVYWYRQLPEEGLKFMVYLQKENIIDESGMPKERFSAEFPKEGPSILRIQQVVRGDSAAYFCASSPDRKNTEAFFGQGTRLTVV.

In its sample, this clonotype was seen many times. This beta chain is a stray read from a library made for alpha chains; its abundance is not meaningful. The chain couples TRBV7-7 to TRBJ2-1; 9 nucleotides align to TRBD2. The germline V gene encodes CDR1 SSHAT and CDR2 FNYEAQ (reference sequence). CDR3 length: 16 amino acids. The V and J ends lost 2 bases and 7 bases, in that order; junction bases with no gene match: 9. This CDR3 reads CASSLSRGGAVNEQFF. The CDR3 nucleotides read TGTGCCAGCAGCTTATCACGCGGGGGGGCTGTAAATGAGCAGTTCTTC.

Many counts were recorded for this clonotype. This beta chain is a stray sequence in a library constructed for alpha chains; its clone size is not meaningful. CDR3 loop: CSVGGSYEQYF. The CDR3 DNA sequence: TGCAGTGTGGGGGGCTCCTACGAGCAGTACTTC. J is TRBJ2-7 and V is TRBV20-1; D may be TRBD2 (6 bases). The ends were cut back, 7 bases at V and 0 bases at J, with 7 bases in the middle. CDR3 length: 11 residues. Germline lookup yields CDR1 DFQATT and CDR2 SNEGSKA (reference sequence).

This clonotype was picked up many times. This beta chain lies outside the target of a library built for alpha chains; its clone size means little. The chain carries TRBV6-5 and TRBJ1-2; D gene uncertain. Between the trimmed V and J ends, which lost 0 bases and 5 bases, there was a span of 10 bases. The CDR3 spans 14 residues. Germline lookup yields CDR1 MNHEY and CDR2 SVGAGI. The CDR3 here is CASSYSRQNYGYTF. The CDR3 nucleotides are TGTGCCAGCAGTTACTCGCGGCAAAATTATGGCTACACCTTC.

This clonotype is termed medium-sized. This beta chain represents an off-target read in a library built for alpha chains; its size is of limited meaning. This sequence joins TRBV7-9 and TRBJ1-3; 8 bases line up with TRBD1. Looked up from germline, CDR1 is SEHNR and CDR2 is FQNEAQ (reference sequence). This CDR3 spans 15 amino acids. V was clipped by 4 bases and J by 4 bases; unmatched bases: 6. The CDR3 protein is CASSSRTGPGNTIYF. The DNA for the CDR3 is TGTGCCAGCAGCTCTCGGACAGGGCCAGGAAACACCATATATTTT.

In this sample, this clonotype turned up many times. Because this beta chain is a stray read in a library intended to capture alpha chains, its abundance should not be given much weight. V is TRBV6-6 and J is TRBJ2-5; D not certain. The V gene lost 8 bases and the J gene lost 2 bases, with 9 bases spanning the gap. There are 12 residues in the CDR3. Germline V gene data show CDR1 as MNHNY and CDR2 as SVGAGI (reference sequence). The chain's CDR3 is CASRVIQETQYF. The DNA for the CDR3 is TGTGCCAGCCGAGTGATTCAAGAGACCCAGTACTTC.

The table lists this clonotype with a few counts. This beta chain was picked up by a library intended for alpha chains and is off target, so its count carries little meaning. The gene calls are TRBV6-1 and TRBJ1-1, with unresolved D. The germline gives CDR1 MNHNS, CDR2 SASEGT. This CDR3 comprises 11 residues. Trimming pared 8 bases from V and 1 base from J, leaving 5 bases between. CDR3 residues: CASLQNTEAFF. As DNA, the CDR3 is TGTGCCAGCCTTCAGAACACTGAAGCTTTCTTT.

This clonotype was seen at least ten times. Because the library targeted alpha chains, this beta chain is an off-target read whose size means little. The CDR3 DNA reads as TGCGCCAGGAACCGGGACAGGGTGAACACTGAAGCTTTCTTT. This codes for CARNRDRVNTEAFF. The chain employs TRBV5-1 and TRBJ1-1, with 9 bases identical to TRBD1. Germline loops: CDR1 SGHRS, CDR2 YFSETQ. The CDR3 contains 14 residues. V trimming: 8 bases; J trimming: 0 bases; junction bases outside the gene matches: 5.

This clonotype appeared many times. The library was prepared for alpha chains; this beta chain is a stray read, so its frequency means little. CDR3 loop: CASSLVALSGNTIYF. CDR3 nucleotides: TGTGCCAGCAGCCTCGTGGCGCTCTCTGGAAACACCATATATTTT. The chain combines TRBV28 with TRBJ1-3; no definite D call. V lost 6 bases and J 0 bases, leaving 12 bases between the germline ends. The germline V gene has CDR1 MDHEN and CDR2 SYDVKM. This CDR3 region has 15 residues. Based on the CDR3 plus reference TRBV28 and TRBJ1-3, the full variable domain is DVKVTQSSRYLVKRTGEKVFLECVQDMDHENMFWYRQDPGLGLRLIYFSYDVKMKEKGDIPEGYSVSREKKERFSLILESASTNQTSMYLCASSLVALSGNTIYFGEGSWLTVV.

This clonotype occurred many times. A library prepared for alpha chains yielded this beta chain as an off-target read; its size is of little meaning. DNA of the CDR3: TGTGCCAGCAGCCCAGGGACAGCTAGCACAGATACGCAGTATTTT. Translating gives CASSPGTASTDTQYF. The rearrangement uses TRBV9 and TRBJ2-3; 7 positions match TRBD1. The length of the CDR3 is 15 residues. CDR1 and CDR2 from the germline V gene are SGDLS and YYNGEE. The J segment lost 0 bases and the V segment lost 4 bases, leaving 5 bases of the junction unmatched.

In the case of this clonotype: This beta chain represents an off-target read in a library built for alpha chains; its size is of limited meaning. The CDR3 DNA is TGTGCCAGCAGCTCCGGGACGAAATCACCCCTCCACTTT. It translates to CASSSGTKSPLHF. The chain is built from TRBV7-2 and TRBJ1-6, with D perhaps TRBD1 (5 bases). There are 13 residues in the CDR3. The germline V gene has CDR1 SGHTA and CDR2 FQGNSA. Between the trimmed V and J ends, which lost 4 bases and 10 bases, there was a span of 11 bases.

Ten or more counts support this clonotype. For a library built for alpha chains, this beta chain is a stray read; little rests on its size. This chain joins TRBV27 and TRBJ2-7; D call uncertain. V dropped 2 bases and J dropped 3 bases, with 8 bases sitting between them. Germline CDR1 MNHEY, CDR2 SMNVEV (reference sequence). The CDR3 is made up of 13 amino acids. Written as DNA, the CDR3 is TGTGCCAGCAGTTTAAAGGCGGACTACGAGCAGTACTTC. Its translation: CASSLKADYEQYF.

In its sample, this clonotype was seen many times. Since it is a stray read in a library aimed at alpha chains, this beta chain has a size that is not meaningful. The gene calls are TRBV5-5 and TRBJ2-1, with D maybe TRBD1 (6 bases). The CDR3 spans 13 residues. Trimming cost V 6 bases and J 3 bases, with 10 bases left between them. Germline loops: CDR1 SGHKS, CDR2 YYEKEE (reference sequence). As DNA, the CDR3 is TGTGCCAGCACCGAGACAGGCTACAATGAGCAGTTCTTC. Translating gives CASTETGYNEQFF.

This clonotype was seen ten or more times. Little can be read into the size of this beta chain, an off-target read in a library designed for alpha chains. The genes are TRBV12-3 or TRBV12-4 and TRBJ2-7; 8 positions agree with TRBD2. The length of the CDR3 is 14 residues. V was pared by 7 bases and J by 6 bases, with 11 bases of the junction left unmatched. CDR3 sequence: CASKIAGFFGEQYF. Here the CDR3 DNA reads TGTGCCAGCAAGATAGCGGGATTCTTTGGCGAGCAGTACTTC.

This clonotype was detected ten times or more. The library was built for alpha chains, so this beta chain is an off-target read and its size means little. The chain is built from TRBV27 and TRBJ1-2; 8 bases map to TRBD1. V lost 0 bases, J lost 4 bases, and 10 bases stayed unmatched. The CDR3 length is 17 residues. Per the germline V gene, CDR1 is MNHEY and CDR2 is SMNVEV (reference sequence). CDR3 loop: CASSLSGAGGRFYGYTF. Written as DNA, the CDR3 is TGTGCCAGCAGTTTATCGGGAGCAGGGGGCAGGTTCTATGGCTACACCTTC.

This clonotype is termed medium-sized. This beta chain is off target for a library built for alpha chains, so its abundance means little. The chain combines TRBV10-3 with TRBJ2-3, with D possibly being TRBD2 (7 bases). V shed 3 bases and J shed 0 bases, with 16 bases lying between them. Germline V gene data show CDR1 as ENHRY and CDR2 as SYGVKD. This CDR3 is built from 17 residues. The CDR3 region is CAISDFRGARSTDTQYF. The CDR3 DNA follows: TGTGCCATCAGTGATTTTCGGGGGGCGCGGAGCACAGATACGCAGTATTTT.

In this sample, this clonotype turned up many times. This beta chain represents an off-target read in a library built for alpha chains; its size is of limited meaning. This chain links TRBV20-1 with TRBJ2-3; 8 bases are a match to TRBD2. V trimming: 5 bases; J trimming: 6 bases; junction bases outside the gene matches: 22. Germline V gene sequence: CDR1 DFQATT, CDR2 SNEGSKA (reference sequence). The CDR3 has 18 amino acids. CDR3 sequence reads: CSAPPFALSSGAMDTQYF. In nucleotides, the CDR3 is TGCAGTGCTCCCCCTTTTGCCCTAAGTAGCGGGGCCATGGATACGCAGTATTTT.

This clonotype was seen ten or more times. Since the library was made to target alpha chains, this beta chain is a stray read and its abundance is not meaningful. The genes are TRBV5-1 and TRBJ2-3; D is uncertain. V was trimmed by 0 bases and J by 1 base, leaving 9 bases between them. Germline assignment: CDR1 SGHRS and CDR2 YFSETQ. CDR3 size: 15 residues. CDR3 in DNA: TGCGCCAGCAGCTTGGGTGGCATTGGCACAGATACGCAGTATTTT. Its translation is CASSLGGIGTDTQYF.

This clonotype was recorded many times. This beta chain appears as a stray read in a library generated for alpha chains; its size is not informative. This rearrangement joins TRBV7-8 to TRBJ1-1; 7 bases are a match to TRBD1. The J segment lost 5 bases and the V segment lost 5 bases, leaving 14 bases of the junction unmatched. The CDR3 is 16 amino acids. Looked up from germline, CDR1 is SGHVS and CDR2 is FQNEAQ. CDR3 DNA sequence: TGTGCCAGCAGCCAGGGGGGGCAGGGATCAGGGACTGAAGCTTTCTTT. Translation gives CASSQGGQGSGTEAFF.

Details on this clonotype: For a library built for alpha chains, this beta chain is a stray read; little rests on its size. The chain combines TRBV6-1 with TRBJ1-6, with D possibly TRBD1 on 5 matching bases. The CDR3 is 16 amino acids. Germline V gene sequence: CDR1 MNHNS, CDR2 SASEGT. Trimming shortened V by 8 bases and J by 0 bases, and 14 bases separated the two germline ends. This CDR3 reads CASQKEGSSYNSPLHF. In DNA form, the CDR3 reads TGTGCCAGCCAGAAGGAGGGGAGCTCCTATAATTCACCCCTCCACTTT.

Worth noting for this clonotype: This beta chain is a stray read from a library made for alpha chains; its abundance is not meaningful. V is TRBV6-5 and J is TRBJ2-4; no clear D gene. The CDR3 extends over 16 amino acids. The germline gives CDR1 MNHEY, CDR2 SVGAGI. The ends were cut back, 9 bases at V and 1 base at J, with 19 bases in the middle. CDR3 DNA: TGTGCCAGTTACTCTTCTGGGCCCCTTGCCAAAAACATTCAGTACTTC. The encoded protein is CASYSSGPLAKNIQYF.